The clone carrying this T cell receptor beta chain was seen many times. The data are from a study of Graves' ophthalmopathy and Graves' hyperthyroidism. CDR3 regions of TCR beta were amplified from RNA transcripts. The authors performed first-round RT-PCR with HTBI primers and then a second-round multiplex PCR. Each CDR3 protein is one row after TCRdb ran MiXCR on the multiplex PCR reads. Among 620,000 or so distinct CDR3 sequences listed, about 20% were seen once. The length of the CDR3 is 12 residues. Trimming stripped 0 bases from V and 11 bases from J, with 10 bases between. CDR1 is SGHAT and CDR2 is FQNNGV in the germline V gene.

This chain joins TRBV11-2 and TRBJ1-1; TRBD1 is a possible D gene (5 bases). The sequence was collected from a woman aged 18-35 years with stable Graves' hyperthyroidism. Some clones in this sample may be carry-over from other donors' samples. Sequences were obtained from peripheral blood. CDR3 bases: TGTGCCAGCAGCTTAGACCGGGGGTATGCTTTCTTT. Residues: CASSLDRGYAFF.